This is a list of T cell receptor beta chains from one sample in a study of blood T cell repertoires in COVID-19. Libraries were prepared by immunoSEQ multiplex PCR; TCRdb keeps only in-frame clonotypes and omits some of them. The table includes some 100,000 clones, 80% detected once. The source material was peripheral blood. The receptors derive from a human donor in a cohort sampled during active or convalescent COVID-19. Each CDR3 is given with its conserved first and last residue. Each record gives: V gene, D gene, clone size, J gene, CDR3 protein, CDR3 DNA. D genes are given only for firm matches. Some rows mark clone size as missing; the rest say once, few, many or name a class of expanded clone.

TRBV19	TRBD2	NA	TRBJ2-5	CATRAGGSQETQYF	TGTGCCACTAGAGCGGGGGGAAGTCAAGAGACCCAGTACTTC
TRBV4-2	NA	NA	TRBJ2-1	CASSQDPVRGINEQFF	TGTGCCAGCAGCCAAGATCCCGTTAGGGGGATCAATGAGCAGTTCTTC
TRBV25-1	NA	NA	TRBJ1-2	CASSDTGGRTRGGYTF	TGTGCCAGCAGTGATACAGGCGGCAGGACCAGGGGCGGCTACACCTTC
TRBV5-8	NA	NA	TRBJ1-5	CASSSLTTYSNQPQHF	TGTGCCAGCAGCTCGCTTACAACGTATAGCAATCAGCCCCAGCATTTT
TRBV6-2/TRBV6-3	TRBD1	NA	TRBJ1-4	CASSRQGVYEKLFF	TGTGCCAGCAGCCGACAGGGAGTCTATGAAAAACTGTTTTTT
TRBV7-3	TRBD2	NA	TRBJ2-1	CASSSFSGRAYNEQFF	TGTGCCAGCAGCTCTTTTAGCGGGAGGGCCTACAATGAGCAGTTCTTC
TRBV20-1	NA	NA	TRBJ1-6	CSASPSGSPLHF	TGCAGTGCTAGTCCCAGCGGGTCACCCCTCCACTTT
TRBV27	TRBD1	NA	TRBJ1-2	CASSFSPIRTGGANYGYTF	TGTGCCAGCAGTTTTAGCCCCATTCGGACAGGGGGCGCAAACTATGGCTACACCTTC
TRBV18	TRBD1	NA	TRBJ1-1	CASSTTGVRDTEAFF	TGTGCCAGCTCAACTACAGGGGTGAGGGACACTGAAGCTTTCTTT
TRBV19	NA	NA	TRBJ2-7	CASSIGAGLSYEQYF	TGTGCCAGTAGTATAGGGGCGGGGCTCTCCTACGAGCAGTACTTC
TRBV23-1	NA	once	TRBJ1-1	CASSRSNRSTEAFF	TGCGCCAGCAGTCGGTCCAACAGGAGTACTGAAGCTTTCTTT
TRBV3-1/TRBV3-2	NA	NA	TRBJ1-1	CASTLLGENTEAFF	TGTGCCAGCACCCTCCTCGGGGAGAACACTGAAGCTTTCTTT
TRBV18	TRBD1	NA	TRBJ2-7	CASSYQGQGVDEQYF	TGTGCCAGCTCATACCAGGGACAGGGGGTTGACGAGCAGTACTTC
TRBV30	TRBD2	few	TRBJ2-4	CAWSTSGVAKNIQYF	TGTGCCTGGAGCACAAGCGGGGTAGCCAAAAACATTCAGTACTTC
TRBV11-3	TRBD1	NA	TRBJ2-7	CASSQTGRLGEQYF	TGTGCCAGCAGCCAGACAGGGCGGCTGGGCGAGCAGTACTTC
TRBV19	TRBD2	few	TRBJ2-3	CASSRGGATSTDTQYF	TGTGCCAGTAGTCGCGGGGGGGCCACTAGCACAGATACGCAGTATTTT
TRBV27	TRBD2	NA	TRBJ2-5	CASRGLAGVQETQYF	TGTGCCAGCAGGGGACTAGCGGGCGTACAAGAGACCCAGTACTTC
TRBV7-8	NA	once	TRBJ2-1	CASSAYALAGNEQFF	TGTGCCAGCAGCGCATATGCTCTTGCCGGGAATGAGCAGTTCTTC
TRBV30	NA	once	TRBJ1-5	CAWSSSGNQPQHF	TGTGCCTGGAGTTCCTCAGGCAATCAGCCCCAGCATTTT
TRBV6-5	TRBD2	NA	TRBJ2-7	CASSPSGRALYEQYF	TGTGCCAGCAGTCCTAGCGGGAGGGCCCTCTACGAGCAGTACTTC
TRBV10-3	TRBD1	NA	TRBJ1-3	CAIKAGTAGNTIYF	TGTGCCATAAAAGCCGGGACAGCTGGAAACACCATATATTTT
TRBV20-1	TRBD2	NA	TRBJ2-1	CSASRSGSSNEQFF	TGCAGTGCTAGTCGTAGCGGGAGCTCCAATGAGCAGTTCTTC
TRBV4-1	TRBD2	NA	TRBJ2-3	CASSQEGGTGGTDTQYF	TGCGCCAGCAGCCAAGAGGGCGGGACGGGGGGTACAGATACGCAGTATTTT
TRBV4-2	TRBD1	few	TRBJ1-5	CASSRVARGYSNQPQHF	TGTGCCAGCAGCCGGGTTGCCAGGGGGTATAGCAATCAGCCCCAGCATTTT
TRBV5-1	TRBD2	NA	TRBJ2-7	CASGFGGGILGEQYF	TGCGCCAGCGGATTTGGCGGGGGGATTCTCGGGGAGCAGTACTTC
TRBV24-1	NA	NA	TRBJ2-2	CATSDIIRGEDTGELFF	TGTGCCACCAGTGATATCATCAGGGGGGAGGACACCGGGGAGCTGTTTTTT
TRBV5-1	TRBD1	NA	TRBJ2-2	CASSSKAGTGVNTGELFF	TGCGCCAGCAGCTCCAAAGCTGGGACAGGGGTAAACACCGGGGAGCTGTTTTTT
TRBV6-5	NA	NA	TRBJ2-7	CASRWTGEAFYEQYF	TGTGCCAGCAGGTGGACCGGGGAGGCCTTCTACGAGCAGTACTTC
TRBV6-5	NA	NA	TRBJ2-3	CASRPPGRSTDTQYF	TGTGCCAGCAGGCCCCCAGGGAGGAGCACAGATACGCAGTATTTT
TRBV3-1/TRBV3-2	TRBD2	NA	TRBJ2-7	CASSSSGGAYEQYF	TGTGCCAGCAGCTCTAGCGGGGGGGCCTACGAGCAGTACTTC
TRBV6-5	TRBD2	NA	TRBJ2-1	CASSYSKAGVYNEQFF	TGTGCCAGCAGTTACTCGAAAGCGGGGGTTTACAATGAGCAGTTCTTC
TRBV15	NA	NA	TRBJ1-3	CATSRTNRDSGNTIYF	TGTGCCACCAGCAGAACGAACAGGGACTCTGGAAACACCATATATTTT
TRBV7-8	NA	NA	TRBJ1-5	CASSITGLSNQPQHF	TGTGCCAGCAGCATAACGGGACTGAGCAATCAGCCCCAGCATTTT
TRBV18	NA	NA	TRBJ2-3	CASSPLASPGDTQYF	TGTGCCAGCTCACCGCTAGCTTCCCCGGGGGATACGCAGTATTTT
TRBV5-5	TRBD1	NA	TRBJ1-2	CASSFDGQGRGGYTF	TGTGCCAGCAGCTTTGACGGACAGGGAAGGGGTGGCTACACCTTC
TRBV6-6	NA	NA	TRBJ2-5	CASSYRVETQYF	TGTGCCAGCAGTTATCGAGTGGAGACCCAGTACTTC
TRBV7-9	NA	NA	TRBJ1-1	CASSPSWATEAFF	TGTGCCAGCAGCCCATCCTGGGCCACTGAAGCTTTCTTT
TRBV5-6	TRBD1	NA	TRBJ1-2	CASSLLNRGGYGYTF	TGTGCCAGCAGCCTTTTAAACAGGGGGGGCTATGGCTACACCTTC
TRBV6-4	TRBD1	many	TRBJ2-2	CASSLQGTLPGELFF	TGTGCCAGCAGCCTACAGGGGACCCTTCCCGGGGAGCTGTTTTTT
TRBV10-1	NA	NA	TRBJ2-1	CASSRDNEQFF	TGCGCCAGCAGTCGGGACAATGAGCAGTTCTTC
TRBV11-2	TRBD1	NA	TRBJ2-7	CASSSPGQFYEQYF	TGTGCCAGCAGCTCGCCGGGACAGTTCTACGAGCAGTACTTC